What follows is one T cell receptor beta chain and its context. Its antigen is undetermined. Overlapping HIV-1 Gag 15-mer peptides at about 1 ug per peptide per mL were used. Memory cells lacking CD40L and CD69 with high CD45RO were sorted. This record belongs to a study of persistence of HIV-infected CD4 T cells. Points from the study as a whole: Degenerate expanded CDR3beta sequences were enriched among CMV- and Gag-responding cells.

Sequencing used immunoSEQ version 4 in survey mode. Each sample used up to 1 ug genomic DNA diluted to roughly 10 ng/uL. Repertoires were generated with immunoSEQ multiplex PCR, while TCRdb's copy carries only in-frame clones and drops some. The sample records tens of thousands of clones, 75% to 80% being singletons. The sequence derives from an adult man with HIV who was CMV-seropositive. The material was CD4+ T cells sorted from PBMCs after roughly 18-hour stimulation, obtained from a patient who received antiretroviral therapy.

This chain's CDR3 is CASNFGRAGDGNTIYF. DNA for the CDR3: TGTGCCAGCAACTTTGGGAGGGCAGGGGATGGAAACACCATATATTTT. The rearrangement joins TRBV7-2 to TRBJ1-3; a weak D match, TRBD1 (6 bases). The CDR3 consists of 16 residues. Germline V gives CDR1 SGHTA, CDR2 FQGNSA. V lost 7 bases and J 3 bases, leaving 19 bases between the germline ends.